This T cell receptor (beta chain) was recorded in a study of human T cells and chemical hapten exposure. Findings and caveats of the study: Having alopecia, the donors may differ immunologically from healthy people.

The time point here: patch test 1, 2 weeks after DPC sensitization. Stated treatment: therapeutic diphenylcyclopropenone sensitization with weekly scalp DPC. Unfractionated whole blood was the source of the extracted total RNA. V gave up 6 bases and J gave up 5 bases; unmatched junction bases: 6. CDR1 is MDHEN, CDR2 SYDVKM, per germline. This CDR3 is built from 14 residues. This clonotype has at least ten counts. Its specificity is not known. For the library, individual cDNA molecules each received unique molecular identifiers. Each CDR3 protein gets one entry after TCRdb re-called the RACE reads with MiXCR. The sample shows 150,000 to 200,000 distinct CDR3 sequences, 14% of them seen only once.

The specimen comprised whole blood, sampled in connection with sensitization to the hapten diphenylcyclopropenone (DPC). The source of this sequence is a young woman with alopecia areata. Some clones in this sample may be carry-over from other donors' samples. V is TRBV28 and J is TRBJ2-3, with 9 bases matching TRBD1. The CDR3 is CASSLQGAGDTQYF. CDR3 sequence (DNA): TGTGCCAGCAGCTTACAGGGGGCCGGAGATACGCAGTATTTT.